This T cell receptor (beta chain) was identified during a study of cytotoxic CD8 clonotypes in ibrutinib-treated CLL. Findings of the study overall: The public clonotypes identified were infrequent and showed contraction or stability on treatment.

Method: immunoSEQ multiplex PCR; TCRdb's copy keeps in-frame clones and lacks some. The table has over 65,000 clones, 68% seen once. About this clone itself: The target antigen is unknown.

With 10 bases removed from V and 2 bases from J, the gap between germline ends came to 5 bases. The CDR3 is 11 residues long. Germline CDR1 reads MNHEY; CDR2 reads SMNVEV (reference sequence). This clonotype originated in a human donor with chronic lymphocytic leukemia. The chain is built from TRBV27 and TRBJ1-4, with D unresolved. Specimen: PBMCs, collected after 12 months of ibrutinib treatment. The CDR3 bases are TGTGCCACGACCACTAATGAAAAACTGTTTTTT. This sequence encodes CATTTNEKLFF.